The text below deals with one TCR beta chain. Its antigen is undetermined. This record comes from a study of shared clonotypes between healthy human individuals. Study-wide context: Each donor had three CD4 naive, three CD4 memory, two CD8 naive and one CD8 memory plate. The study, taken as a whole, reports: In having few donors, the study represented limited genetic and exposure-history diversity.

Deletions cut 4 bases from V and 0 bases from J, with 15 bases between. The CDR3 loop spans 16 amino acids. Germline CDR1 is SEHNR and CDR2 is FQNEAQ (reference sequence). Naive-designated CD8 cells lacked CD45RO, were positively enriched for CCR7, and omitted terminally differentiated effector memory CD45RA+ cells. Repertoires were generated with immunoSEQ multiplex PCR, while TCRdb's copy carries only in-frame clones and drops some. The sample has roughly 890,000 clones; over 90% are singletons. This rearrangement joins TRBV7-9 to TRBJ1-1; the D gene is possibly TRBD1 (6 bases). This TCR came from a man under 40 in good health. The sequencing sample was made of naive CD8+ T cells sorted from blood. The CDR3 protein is CASSSTDSDMNTEAFF. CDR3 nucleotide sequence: TGTGCCAGCAGCTCGACGGACAGCGACATGAACACTGAAGCTTTCTTT.